The rows below give T cell receptor beta chains drawn from one sample of a study of metastatic and nonmetastatic thyroid tumors. MiXCR re-clonotyped the PCR reads for TCRdb. The repertoire holds about 93,000 clones, about an eighth seen once, with around 10% in the top ten. The source material was blood. The receptor set was obtained from a female donor with papillary thyroid cancer or a benign thyroid nodule (not recorded which). Some clones in this sample may be carry-over from other donors' samples. CDR3s include the opening cysteine and the closing phenylalanine or tryptophan. A D gene is named only where the DNA matches it firmly.

16	TRBD1	TRBV20-1	CSATPLGQGRTNIQYF
14	NA	TRBV28	CASSFLGKDYEQYF
14	NA	TRBV30	CAWSDRLAKNIQYF
16	NA	TRBV20-1	CSARDADSSIYNEQFF
13	TRBD1	TRBV6-1	CASSGQGRAEAFF
16	TRBD1	TRBV28	CASRFLGQGITDTQYF
14	NA	TRBV20-1	CSAHIADWRETQYF
14	TRBD1	TRBV28	CASRWDRTTDTQYF
16	TRBD1	TRBV20-1	CSARPVKQGATSEQYF
13	NA	TRBV19	CASSMGGNYGYTF
15	NA	TRBV3-1	CASSQDVGAEETQYF
13	NA	TRBV12-3/TRBV12-4	CASQGVRQETQYF
16	NA	TRBV12-3/TRBV12-4	CASSFEDLLGTDTQYF
12	NA	TRBV7-9	CASSPPNGELFF
15	NA	TRBV28	CASSLSRTANTEAFF
14	NA	TRBV20-1	CSALTGSVTGELFF
15	TRBD1	TRBV5-1	CASSRDRGPGDTQYF
13	NA	TRBV6-1	CASRRQEVSPLHF
17	TRBD2	TRBV13	CASSLELTSGDTGELFF
14	NA	TRBV7-2	CASSLQGSNYGYTF
15	NA	TRBV20-1	CSARVGHGGGNTIYF
20	TRBD2	TRBV27	CASSYLAGTRGRLAKNIQYF
14	NA	TRBV28	CASSLLSGSYEQYF